This record looks at one T cell receptor beta chain sequence and its context. Its antigen remains unidentified. This sample is drawn from a study of blood T cells in healthy people across ages. Study-wide points: Roughly linear declines in TCR beta diversity per million T cells occurred with age. Estimates of total diversity, which came from one million sequenced T cells, were considered to be underestimates. Naive and antigen-experienced cells could not be conclusively compared, given unsorted PBMCs.

Germline V CDR1 and CDR2: DFQATT, SNEGSKA (reference sequence). This CDR3 is built from 13 residues. V lost 1 base and J 1 base, leaving 7 bases between the germline ends. Next came a second PCR, run for about 7 to 12 cycles, which used a sample-barcoded 5' primer along with a J-beta primer mix. Carrying 12 random nucleotides, a template-switch adaptor labeled each individual cDNA molecule. In TCRdb, the 5' RACE reads were re-called with MiXCR into one record per CDR3 protein. The sample consists of over 1,300,000 distinct CDR3 sequences, approximately 60% of them appearing once. The sequenced sample consisted of blood. The chain combines TRBV20-1 with TRBJ2-5; D may be TRBD2 (5 bases). This TCR came from a man younger than 35 in good health. The CDR3 DNA sequence: TGCAGTGCTAGAGCTAGCCTCCAAGAGACCCAGTACTTC. This translates into CSARASLQETQYF.